Sequencing of this T cell receptor (beta chain) was carried out in a study of T cell changes during pregnancy in multiple sclerosis. The assay was immunoSEQ multiplex PCR, and TCRdb's table has in-frame clones only and misses some. The profile shows about 100,000 clones, 94% of them singletons. The CDR3 runs to 15 residues. Trimming pared 2 bases from V and 8 bases from J, leaving 15 bases between. Per the germline V gene, CDR1 is MNHEY and CDR2 is SMNVEV (reference sequence). The starting material was peripheral blood, obtained before pregnancy. The rearrangement links TRBV27 to TRBJ1-4, with D possibly TRBD1 on 5 matching bases. This receptor was taken from a female donor with multiple sclerosis, enrolled in a pregnancy study. This CDR3 reads CASSLHQGLQEKLFF. The CDR3 nucleotides are TGTGCCAGCAGTTTACATCAGGGTCTGCAGGAAAAACTGTTTTTT.